This T cell receptor beta chain was profiled in a study of early T cells in non-severe SARS-CoV-2 infection. MiXCR, run by TCRdb on the 5' RACE reads, gives a single entry per CDR3 protein. The sample lists 25,000 to 30,000 distinct CDR3 sequences, about 4.5% seen once, with 10% in the top ten. The length of the CDR3 is 18 residues. After removal of 3 bases from V and 4 bases from J, the junction contained 11 bases not matched to a gene. Germline CDR1 is MGHRA and CDR2 is YSYEKL. This clonotype has a count of ten or more. The rearrangement links TRBV4-1 to TRBJ2-1, with 11 bases lining up with TRBD1. The sequence derives from an adult who was a healthcare worker with PCR-confirmed SARS-CoV-2 infection or an uninfected control (not recorded which). Input material: whole blood. Here the CDR3 reads CASSHLATGTGGYNEQFF. As DNA, the CDR3 is TGCGCCAGCAGCCACCTGGCTACGGGGACAGGGGGATACAATGAGCAGTTCTTC.